These 16 T cell receptor beta chains originate from one sample sequenced in a study of chemoradiotherapy in HPV16-positive cancers. Libraries were prepared by immunoSEQ multiplex PCR; TCRdb keeps only in-frame clonotypes and omits some of them. The sample holds approximately 52,000 clones; more than 90% are singletons and the top ten take about 3.5%. The source material was blood, sampled from a patient who underwent chemoradiotherapy. Every receptor here comes from a human donor with HPV-associated anogenital cancer.

This chain uses TRBV5-6 with TRBJ2-5, with D perhaps TRBD2 (6 bases). Per germline, CDR1 SGHDT and CDR2 YYEEEE. CDR3 length equals 14 residues. V gave up 0 bases and J gave up 5 bases, with 11 bases separating them. The DNA for the CDR3 is TGTGCCAGCAGCTTGGTGGAGGGGATGGAGACCCAGTACTTC. Translation gives CASSLVEGMETQYF.

This clone is categorized as medium-sized. This sequence joins TRBV7-9 and TRBJ2-3, with 8 bases that match TRBD2. The CDR3 runs 17 residues. The germline V gene has CDR1 SEHNR and CDR2 FQNEAQ (reference sequence). V was clipped by 4 bases and J by 0 bases; unmatched bases: 9. The CDR3 DNA reads as TGTGCCAGCAGCTCCGGAGCTAGCGGGCCTAGCACAGATACGCAGTATTTT. Amino acid sequence: CASSSGASGPSTDTQYF.

The chain has TRBV5-8 and TRBJ1-5, with TRBD1 as a possible D gene (6 bases). Between the trimmed V and J ends, which lost 6 bases and 5 bases, there was a span of 18 bases. Germline assignment: CDR1 SGHTS and CDR2 YDEGEE. The CDR3 is 15 residues long. This chain's CDR3 is CASNARAGVDQPQHF. The CDR3 DNA sequence: TGTGCCAGCAACGCACGGGCAGGGGTCGATCAGCCCCAGCATTTT.

V usage is TRBV5-8 and J usage is TRBJ2-3, with D unresolved. The V gene lost 4 bases and the J gene lost 3 bases, with 12 bases spanning the gap. In germline, CDR1 is SGHTS, CDR2 YDEGEE. The CDR3 consists of 14 residues. The DNA for the CDR3 is TGTGCCAGCAGCCCGGACCGGGCGACAGATACGCAGTATTTT. This encodes CASSPDRATDTQYF.

CDR3: CASSLAPGGDQPQHF. Here the CDR3 DNA reads TGTGCCAGCAGCTTAGCGCCAGGGGGCGATCAGCCCCAGCATTTT. The genes are TRBV7-6 and TRBJ1-5; 8 bases match TRBD1. The germline CDR1 and CDR2 sequences are SGHVS and FNYEAQ. The CDR3 spans 15 residues. Germline trimming cut 0 bases from V and 5 bases from J; bases unmatched to any gene: 3.

The rearrangement uses TRBV15 and TRBJ1-3, with D possibly being TRBD1 (5 bases). Germline V gene lookup returns CDR1 LNHNV and CDR2 YYDKDF (reference sequence). The ends were cut back, 8 bases at V and 3 bases at J, with 17 bases in the middle. The CDR3 runs 15 residues. CDR3 sequence: CATGKGPSGGNTIYF. The CDR3 DNA reads as TGTGCCACCGGGAAGGGGCCCTCGGGTGGAAACACCATATATTTT.

The J gene is TRBJ2-3, the V gene TRBV4-2, with D possibly TRBD1 on 5 matching bases. This CDR3 region has 16 residues. Trimming took off 0 bases at V and 3 bases at J, with 13 bases between the two ends. Germline V gene lookup returns CDR1 LGHNA and CDR2 YNFKEQ. CDR3 sequence: CASSQDWGTATDTQYF. The CDR3 DNA reads as TGTGCCAGCAGCCAAGATTGGGGCACCGCGACAGATACGCAGTATTTT.

This chain joins TRBV30 and TRBJ1-2, with 9 bases aligning to TRBD1. The CDR3 is made up of 15 amino acids. With 2 bases clipped from V and 4 bases from J, the junction kept 8 bases outside the gene matches. Germline loops: CDR1 GTSNPN, CDR2 SVGIG (reference sequence). In DNA form, the CDR3 reads TGTGCCTGGAGTCCAAACAGGGGGCGCGGCTATGGCTACACCTTC. It translates to CAWSPNRGRGYGYTF.

CDR3 in amino acids: CASSFSGTYEQYF. The CDR3 DNA reads TGTGCCAGCAGCTTCTCCGGGACCTACGAGCAGTACTTC. The chain is built from TRBV5-6 and TRBJ2-7; D is possibly TRBD2 (5 bases). V lost 2 bases and J 2 bases, leaving 8 bases between the germline ends. Per germline, CDR1 SGHDT and CDR2 YYEEEE. The CDR3 loop spans 13 amino acids.

This chain connects TRBV5-4 to TRBJ2-3; 7 nucleotides align to TRBD2. This CDR3 has 16 residues. CDR1 is SGHNT, CDR2 YYREEE, per germline (reference sequence). The J segment lost 3 bases and the V segment lost 4 bases, leaving 11 bases of the junction unmatched. The CDR3 sequence is CASSPETGTKTDTQYF. In DNA form, the CDR3 reads TGTGCCAGCAGCCCAGAGACCGGGACTAAGACAGATACGCAGTATTTT.

The chain joins TRBV6-5 to TRBJ2-3; no definite D call. Trimming removed 5 bases from V and 4 bases from J, with 7 bases in between. Germline loops: CDR1 MNHEY, CDR2 SVGAGI. The CDR3 contains 12 residues. In DNA, the CDR3 is TGTGCCAGCAGTCCTACCTCAGATACGCAGTATTTT. Its protein product is CASSPTSDTQYF.

The chain uses TRBV10-3 and TRBJ2-7; D is undetermined. CDR3 length: 17 residues. V was clipped by 0 bases and J by 6 bases, with 21 bases between them. The germline CDR1 and CDR2 sequences are ENHRY and SYGVKD. The CDR3, as DNA: TGTGCCATCAGTGAGTCGACTCGGGCCAGCTTTCAGACCGAGCAGTACTTC. This gives the protein CAISESTRASFQTEQYF.

This rearrangement joins TRBV9 to TRBJ2-3; D uncertain. CDR1 and CDR2 from the germline V gene are SGDLS and YYNGEE. This CDR3 is built from 13 residues. V was clipped by 0 bases and J by 10 bases, with 12 bases between them. This chain's CDR3 is CASSVEATVAQYF. CDR3 DNA sequence: TGTGCCAGCAGCGTAGAAGCAACGGTGGCGCAGTATTTT.

The chain joins TRBV29-1 to TRBJ2-5; TRBD1 aligns across 7 bases. This CDR3 spans 13 amino acids. Losses at the gene ends were 1 base for V and 7 bases for J; bases not matched to a gene: 6. Germline CDR1 is SQVTM and CDR2 is ANQGSEA. The CDR3 is CSVEVGQGVTQYF. CDR3 coding DNA: TGCAGCGTTGAAGTTGGCCAGGGGGTGACCCAGTACTTC.

V is TRBV2 and J is TRBJ1-5; 8 bases map to TRBD1. V shed 7 bases and J 6 bases; nucleotides not matched to a gene: 8. CDR1 and CDR2 from the germline V gene are SNHLY and FYNNEI. This CDR3 has 14 residues. CDR3 amino acids: CASNPSGGGQPQHF. For the CDR3, the DNA is TGTGCCAGCAATCCCTCAGGGGGCGGTCAGCCCCAGCATTTT.

This chain connects TRBV5-5 to TRBJ1-4, with 8 bases matching TRBD1. The germline V gene encodes CDR1 SGHKS and CDR2 YYEKEE (reference sequence). The CDR3 has 15 residues. V was pared by 6 bases and J by 8 bases, with 12 bases of the junction left unmatched. CDR3 loop: CASTPRAGGEEKLFF. The CDR3 nucleotides are TGTGCCAGCACCCCGCGGGCAGGGGGCGAGGAAAAACTGTTTTTT.